What follows are 28 T cell receptor beta chains derived from one specimen sequenced in a study of T cells in Graves' hyperthyroidism and ophthalmopathy. Amplification yielded TCR beta CDR3 regions, with RNA transcripts as the source. With the HTBI primer set, the TCR CDR3 went through a first round of RT-PCR. Each CDR3 protein gets one entry after TCRdb re-called the multiplex PCR reads with MiXCR. Among about 480,000 distinct CDR3 sequences listed, approximately 15% were seen once. The specimen was blood. The receptor set was obtained from a woman between 18 and 30 years old with Graves' hyperthyroidism.

This chain connects TRBV29-1 to TRBJ2-7, with TRBD2 matching 9 bases. Germline V gene lookup returns CDR1 SQVTM and CDR2 ANQGSEA. CDR3 size: 12 residues. Trimming at V came to 6 bases and at J to 7 bases, leaving 7 bases not matched to a gene. The CDR3 region has the DNA TGCAGCGTGGCAGCGGGGGGCCTGGAGCAGTACTTC. Translating it yields CSVAAGGLEQYF.

V and J are TRBV19 and TRBJ2-5; D is unclear. Germline V gives CDR1 LNHDA, CDR2 SQIVND (reference sequence). This CDR3 has 13 amino acids. V was pared by 2 bases and J by 5 bases, with 9 bases between. The CDR3 is CASSIPLGETQYF. CDR3 bases: TGTGCCAGTAGTATACCGTTGGGGGAGACCCAGTACTTC. Full variable domain (missing parts from reference TRBV19 and TRBJ2-5): DGGITQSPKYLFRKEGQNVTLSCEQNLNHDAMYWYRQDPGQGLRLIYYSQIVNDFQKGDIAEGYSVSREKKESFPLTVTSAQKNPTAFYLCASSIPLGETQYFGPGTRLLVL.

This clonotype was picked up many times. The genes are TRBV5-1 and TRBJ1-1; D call uncertain. CDR3 size: 13 residues. Germline CDR1 SGHRS, CDR2 YFSETQ. Trimming pared 0 bases from V and 4 bases from J, leaving 7 bases between. CDR3 sequence (DNA): TGCGCCAGCAGCTTGGCGATTTCCACTGAAGCTTTCTTT. As protein: CASSLAISTEAFF.

This clonotype appeared a few times. The J gene is TRBJ2-1, the V gene TRBV28; D uncertain. The CDR3 runs 15 residues. Germline V lookup: CDR1 MDHEN, CDR2 SYDVKM. Trimming cost V 3 bases and J 7 bases, with 16 bases left between them. CDR3 sequence: CASSFPGSYLNEQFF. The CDR3 DNA reads TGTGCCAGCAGTTTCCCCGGGTCCTATTTAAATGAGCAGTTCTTC.

At least ten counts were recorded for this clonotype. The chain couples TRBV28 to TRBJ1-2; 12 nucleotides match TRBD1. There are 18 residues in the CDR3. The V and J ends lost 6 bases and 4 bases, in that order; junction bases with no gene match: 15. Germline-derived CDR1 and CDR2 are MDHEN and SYDVKM. CDR3 coding DNA: TGTGCCAGCAGGAGCTTGACCGGGACAGGGGGCAGGGGCTATGGCTACACCTTC. This gives the protein CASRSLTGTGGRGYGYTF.

The rearrangement joins TRBV5-1 to TRBJ2-1, with D possibly TRBD1 on 6 matching bases. This CDR3 contains 15 residues. Trimming removed 4 bases from V and 5 bases from J, with 16 bases in between. CDR1 SGHRS and CDR2 YFSETQ come from the germline V gene. The CDR3 spells CASSIQGQVNNEQFF. Written as DNA, the CDR3 is TGCGCCAGCAGCATTCAGGGACAAGTTAACAATGAGCAGTTCTTC. Using reference TRBV5-1 and TRBJ2-1 for the parts outside the CDR3, the full variable domain is KAGVTQTPRYLIKTRGQQVTLSCSPISGHRSVSWYQQTPGQGLQFLFEYFSETQRNKGNFPGRFSGRQFSNSRSEMNVSTLELGDSALYLCASSIQGQVNNEQFFGPGTRLTVL.

This chain uses TRBV24-1 with TRBJ2-1, with 10 bases lining up with TRBD2. After removal of 1 base from V and 5 bases from J, the junction contained 7 bases not matched to a gene. The CDR3 spans 17 residues. CDR1 KGHDR and CDR2 SFDVKD come from the germline V gene. The CDR3 loop is CATSDLSASGSHNEQFF. In DNA, the CDR3 is TGTGCCACCAGTGATTTAAGTGCTAGCGGGAGCCACAATGAGCAGTTCTTC.

The rearrangement links TRBV4-1 to TRBJ1-3, with D uncertain. CDR1 and CDR2 (germline): MGHRA, YSYEKL. The V end was cut by 0 bases, the J end by 1 base, with 1 base between. The CDR3 extends over 13 amino acids. This chain's CDR3 is CASSQDSGNTIYF. In DNA, the CDR3 is TGCGCCAGCAGCCAAGATTCTGGAAACACCATATATTTT.

This chain joins TRBV24-1 and TRBJ2-3, with TRBD1 matching over 10 bases. This CDR3 is built from 16 residues. Trimming removed 3 bases from V and 4 bases from J; junction bases left unmatched: 6. Germline CDR1 and CDR2: KGHDR and SFDVKD. CDR3 amino acids: CATSDPGTGDPDTQYF. In DNA form, the CDR3 reads TGTGCCACCAGTGATCCCGGGACAGGGGACCCAGATACGCAGTATTTT.

This clonotype has only a few counts. This chain links TRBV7-9 with TRBJ2-2; TRBD1 might be the D (5 bases). Deletions cut 7 bases from V and 6 bases from J, with 12 bases between. Germline CDR1 SEHNR, CDR2 FQNEAQ (reference sequence). CDR3 length: 13 amino acids. The CDR3: CASKPTVAGELFF. Written as DNA, the CDR3 is TGTGCCAGCAAACCGACAGTTGCCGGGGAGCTGTTTTTT.

The chain has TRBV19 and TRBJ2-1; TRBD2 matches at 7 bases. Germline assignment: CDR1 LNHDA and CDR2 SQIVND (reference sequence). CDR3 size: 17 residues. After removal of 6 bases from V and 4 bases from J, the junction contained 15 bases not matched to a gene. CDR3 amino acids: CASRKGGRRENYNEQFF. In DNA form, the CDR3 reads TGTGCCAGTAGAAAGGGTGGACGGCGGGAGAATTACAATGAGCAGTTCTTC.

This clonotype occurred many times. The chain combines TRBV12-5 with TRBJ1-2; unclear D gene. The V gene's germline CDR1 is LGHNT and CDR2 FRNRAP. The CDR3 consists of 14 residues. Deletions cut 5 bases from V and 0 bases from J, with 10 bases between. The CDR3 DNA is TGTGCTAGTGGTGGAAACCAAGCTAACTATGGCTACACCTTC. It yields the protein CASGGNQANYGYTF.

This clonotype appeared a few times. As DNA, the CDR3 is TGTGCCAGCAGCCGAATGGGACGGGCTCACTCCTACGAGCAGTACGTC. This gives the protein CASSRMGRAHSYEQYV. J is TRBJ2-7 and V is TRBV12-3 or TRBV12-4; the D gene could be TRBD1 or TRBD2 (5 bases each). V was shortened by 6 bases and J by 0 bases, with 18 bases between the two germline ends. This CDR3 has 16 residues.

This clonotype has only a few counts. The gene calls are TRBV5-1 and TRBJ2-7, with D hard to call. Trimming removed 0 bases from V and 0 bases from J, with 13 bases in between. The germline V gene encodes CDR1 SGHRS and CDR2 YFSETQ. The CDR3 runs 16 residues. The CDR3 here is CASSLGPGALSYEQYF. CDR3 in DNA: TGCGCCAGCAGCTTGGGCCCTGGAGCCCTCTCCTACGAGCAGTACTTC.

The J gene is TRBJ2-7, the V gene TRBV4-1; 9 positions match TRBD2. V shed 0 bases, J shed 2 bases, and the junction held 8 bases outside the gene matches. The CDR3 contains 17 residues. Germline V gene sequence: CDR1 MGHRA, CDR2 YSYEKL. The CDR3 loop is CASSQEEASGTTYEQYF. The CDR3 DNA sequence: TGCGCCAGCAGCCAAGAAGAGGCTAGCGGGACTACCTACGAGCAGTACTTC.

This clonotype was observed many times. This chain joins TRBV2 and TRBJ1-4; D gene ambiguous. The length of the CDR3 is 12 residues. Germline values: CDR1 SNHLY, CDR2 FYNNEI. Trimming left V 6 bases short and J 8 bases short, with 10 bases between. The CDR3: CASREVGEKLFF. The CDR3 nucleotides are TGTGCCAGCAGGGAGGTTGGGGAAAAACTGTTTTTT. The full variable domain, its missing parts supplied by reference TRBV2 and TRBJ1-4, is EPEVTQTPSHQVTQMGQEVILRCVPISNHLYFYWYRQILGQKVEFLVSFYNNEISEKSEIFDDQFSVERPDGSNFTLKIRSTKLEDSAMYFCASREVGEKLFFGSGTQLSVL.

This clonotype has more than one count but fewer than ten. The CDR3: CASSPLSPGTSEQYF. Here the CDR3 DNA reads TGTGCCAGCAGCCCCTTATCTCCGGGAACTAGTGAGCAGTACTTC. The V call is TRBV3-1, the J call TRBJ2-7; maybe TRBD2 (5 bases). The CDR3 is made up of 15 amino acids. V was pared by 4 bases and J by 7 bases, with 20 bases between. Germline loops: CDR1 LGHDT, CDR2 YNNKEL (reference sequence).

This clonotype has a count of ten or more. For the CDR3, the DNA is TGTGCCAGCAGCTTAGGGTCGATTGGCTACAATGAGCAGTTCTTC. Residues: CASSLGSIGYNEQFF. This rearrangement joins TRBV11-2 to TRBJ2-1; D is ambiguous. CDR1 is SGHAT, CDR2 FQNNGV, per germline. The CDR3 length is 15 residues. V lost 1 base and J 3 bases, leaving 10 bases between the germline ends.

This clonotype came up many times. The chain uses TRBV29-1 and TRBJ2-7; 9 bases map to TRBD1. Trimming at V came to 6 bases and at J to 3 bases, leaving 9 bases not matched to a gene. Germline V gives CDR1 SQVTM, CDR2 ANQGSEA. This CDR3 region has 14 residues. The CDR3, as DNA: TGCAGCGTAACCACCGGGGGACAGGGCTACGAGCAGTACGTC. Protein: CSVTTGGQGYEQYV.

The chain employs TRBV6-2 or TRBV6-3 and TRBJ2-7; 10 bases agree with TRBD2. The CDR3 consists of 15 residues. Germline assignment: CDR1 MNHEY and CDR2 SVGEGT. The CDR3 reads CASSYRTSGAYEQHV. DNA of the CDR3: TGTGCCAGCAGTTATAGGACTAGCGGTGCCTACGAGCAGCACGTC.

This chain links TRBV3-1 with TRBJ1-4; 10 bases fit TRBD1. This CDR3 comprises 14 residues. CDR1 LGHDT and CDR2 YNNKEL come from the germline V gene (reference sequence). With V trimmed by 5 bases and J by 10 bases, 7 bases remained unmatched. The CDR3 loop is CASSTGTGARKLFF. CDR3 nucleotides: TGTGCCAGCAGCACCGGGACAGGGGCGCGAAAACTGTTTTTT.

There are a few counts of this clonotype. The CDR3: CASSQRQGPNTEAFF. CDR3 bases: TGTGCCAGCAGCCAAAGACAGGGCCCGAACACTGAAGCTTTCTTT. The gene calls are TRBV4-2 and TRBJ1-1; 7 nucleotides align to TRBD1. V lost 2 bases and J lost 1; bases outside the gene matches: 4. The CDR3 extends over 15 amino acids. Germline V CDR1 and CDR2: LGHNA, YNFKEQ.

This clonotype was counted between two and nine times. The rearrangement links TRBV29-1 to TRBJ1-3, with D maybe TRBD1 (6 bases). Germline CDR1 and CDR2: SQVTM and ANQGSEA. The CDR3 contains 14 residues. V dropped 3 bases and J dropped 4 bases, with 13 bases sitting between them. The chain's CDR3 is CSVDGPGAGNTIYF. CDR3 sequence (DNA): TGCAGCGTTGATGGGCCAGGGGCCGGAAACACCATATATTTT.

To note about this clonotype: A read error is possible here, since a much larger clone lies one base away. The chain employs TRBV9 and TRBJ2-7; no clear D gene. Trimming pared 4 bases from V and 6 bases from J, leaving 20 bases between. Germline CDR1 and CDR2: SGDLS and YYNGEE. The CDR3 loop spans 15 amino acids. CDR3 bases: TGTGCCAGCAGCCCTAGTAGCAGGAGAAATGGCGAGCAGTACTTC. Translating it yields CASSPSSRRNGEQYF.

The chain couples TRBV10-3 to TRBJ2-3, with D tentatively TRBD2 (5 bases). This CDR3 region has 14 residues. V lost 11 bases, J lost 1 base, and 16 bases lay in between. CDR1 is ENHRY and CDR2 is SYGVKD in the germline V gene. The CDR3 DNA sequence: TGTGCCTACGCTAGCTTTGACGGCACAGATACGCAGTATTTT. Translated: CAYASFDGTDTQYF.

The chain carries TRBV20-1 and TRBJ1-2, with D hard to call. V was cut by 4 bases and J by 0 bases, with 6 bases left in between. CDR3 length equals 12 residues. The germline gives CDR1 DFQATT, CDR2 SNEGSKA (reference sequence). CDR3 DNA: TGCAGTGCTATGGAAGCTAACTATGGCTACACCTTC. Amino acids: CSAMEANYGYTF.

This clonotype was seen ten or more times. The genes are TRBV3-1 and TRBJ2-3; D is perhaps TRBD1 or TRBD2 (5 bases each). The V gene lost 4 bases and the J gene lost 2 bases, with 13 bases spanning the gap. The CDR3 totals 15 residues. Germline-derived CDR1 and CDR2 are LGHDT and YNNKEL (reference sequence). In DNA form, the CDR3 reads TGTGCCAGCAGCCCCTTTCGGGGCCCCACAGATACGCAGTATTTT. It specifies CASSPFRGPTDTQYF.

This clonotype occurred many times. The J gene is TRBJ1-5, the V gene TRBV6-5; D gene unclear. The CDR3 runs 15 residues. Trimming left V 2 bases short and J 4 bases short, with 12 bases between. Germline lookup yields CDR1 MNHEY and CDR2 SVGAGI. Here the CDR3 reads CASSYPGPRNQPQHF. CDR3 DNA sequence: TGTGCCAGCAGTTACCCCGGGCCACGAAATCAGCCCCAGCATTTT.